In its sample, the clone carrying this T cell receptor (beta chain) was seen once. What it binds is not known. From RNA, the CDR3 regions of TCR beta chains were amplified and sequenced. Amplification began with first-round RT-PCR using HTBI primers, then second-round multiplex PCR was performed. TCRdb processed the multiplex PCR reads anew with MiXCR; each CDR3 protein has one entry. This sample has 350,000 to 400,000 distinct CDR3 sequences, with approximately 15% found just once. This sample is part of a study of Graves' ophthalmopathy and Graves' hyperthyroidism. Study-wide findings and caveats: Most thyroid-expanded clonotypes exceeding 0.001 frequency were also found in blood.

The source material was peripheral blood. The sequence derives from a woman between 18 and 29 years old with stable Graves' hyperthyroidism.

CDR3 bases: TGTGCCAGCAGCCAAGATTCGGGGATTATTAGCAATCAGCCCCAGCATTTT. Residues: CASSQDSGIISNQPQHF. This rearrangement joins TRBV4-2 to TRBJ1-5; D not certain. V was clipped by 0 bases and J by 0 bases, with 12 bases between them. The germline V gene has CDR1 LGHNA and CDR2 YNFKEQ. The CDR3 covers 17 residues.